A single sample is the source of the 9 T cell receptor beta chains below, sequenced in a study of blood T cell repertoires in COVID-19. Using immunoSEQ multiplex PCR, the repertoire was profiled, and TCRdb retains in-frame clones only, with some absent. The sample yields about 270,000 clones, around nine tenths seen once. The source material was PBMCs or T cells enriched from blood (not recorded which). The receptors were sampled from a woman aged 18-29 years who had recovered from COVID-19.

This sequence joins TRBV5-1 and TRBJ2-7; D perhaps matches TRBD1 (6 bases). Germline V gene data show CDR1 as SGHRS and CDR2 as YFSETQ. The CDR3 is 15 amino acids. V gave up 5 bases and J gave up 1 base, with 16 bases separating them. Here the CDR3 DNA reads TGCGCCAGCAGGCCTAGACAGGACCCTTCCTACGAGCAGTACTTC. Protein: CASRPRQDPSYEQYF.

CDR3: CASSLGRNIQYF. The CDR3 DNA reads TGTGCCAGCTCACTGGGGCGAAACATTCAGTACTTC. The chain carries TRBV18 and TRBJ2-4, with D possibly being TRBD1 (5 bases). With 4 bases removed from V and 6 bases from J, the gap between germline ends came to 7 bases. Germline loops: CDR1 KGHSH, CDR2 LQKENI. The CDR3 is 12 residues long.

The chain combines TRBV18 with TRBJ1-1; 7 bases match TRBD1. CDR3 size: 16 residues. The germline gives CDR1 KGHSH, CDR2 LQKENI. V was clipped by 6 bases and J by 1 base; unmatched bases: 11. CDR3 bases: TGTGCCAGCTCGTCGACAGGGTCGAACCCGAACACTGAAGCTTTCTTT. Encoded protein: CASSSTGSNPNTEAFF.

This sequence joins TRBV6-2 or TRBV6-3 and TRBJ1-2; the match to TRBD1 covers 7 bases. Germline V gene sequence: CDR1 MNHEY, CDR2 SVGEGT. The CDR3 covers 15 residues. After removal of 0 bases from V and 4 bases from J, the junction contained 5 bases not matched to a gene. The CDR3 reads CASSYSDRESYGYTF. CDR3 sequence (DNA): TGTGCCAGCAGTTACTCCGACAGGGAAAGCTATGGCTACACCTTC.

The chain recombines TRBV11-3 with TRBJ2-2; maybe TRBD1 (5 bases). V lost 3 bases and J 2 bases, leaving 10 bases between the germline ends. The CDR3 is made up of 15 amino acids. Germline assignment: CDR1 SGHNT and CDR2 YENEEA. The CDR3 sequence: CASSLLTGNTGELFF. The DNA for the CDR3 is TGTGCCAGCAGCTTGCTCACAGGCAACACCGGGGAGCTGTTTTTT.

The chain recombines TRBV30 with TRBJ2-3; D possibly corresponds to TRBD2 (7 bases). There are 14 residues in the CDR3. The ends were cut back, 5 bases at V and 4 bases at J, with 16 bases in the middle. Germline V lookup: CDR1 GTSNPN, CDR2 SVGIG (reference sequence). The CDR3, as DNA: TGTGCCTGGGCGGAAGGGGGGGCATCAGATACGCAGTATTTT. Translation: CAWAEGGASDTQYF.

The chain recombines TRBV2 with TRBJ1-4; 9 bases agree with TRBD1. The CDR3 loop spans 15 amino acids. Germline V gene data show CDR1 as SNHLY and CDR2 as FYNNEI. V dropped 5 bases and J dropped 8; count of bases not matched to a gene: 9. CDR3 in DNA: TGTGCCAGCAGTACCCCTTGGGACAGGGAGGAAAAACTGTTTTTT. It encodes CASSTPWDREEKLFF.

V and J are TRBV6-6 and TRBJ2-2; 12 bases line up with TRBD2. Germline V gene data show CDR1 as MNHNY and CDR2 as SVGAGI (reference sequence). The V segment lost 5 bases and the J segment 7 bases; nucleotides outside the gene matches: 8. The CDR3 is made up of 16 amino acids. DNA for the CDR3: TGTGCCAGCAGTCTCGGACTAGCGGGATTGGTCGGGGAGCTGTTTTTT. This gives the protein CASSLGLAGLVGELFF.

The chain uses TRBV15 and TRBJ2-1; 10 bases map to TRBD2. The CDR3 is 16 amino acids. The V gene end was trimmed by 3 bases and the J gene end by 8 bases; junction bases not matched to a gene: 10. Germline V lookup: CDR1 LNHNV, CDR2 YYDKDF (reference sequence). CDR3 region: CATSRPGLAMVDEQFF. CDR3 nucleotide sequence: TGTGCCACCAGCAGGCCGGGACTAGCGATGGTCGATGAGCAGTTCTTC. Drawing the rest from reference TRBV15 and TRBJ2-1, the complete variable domain is DAMVIQNPRYQVTQFGKPVTLSCSQTLNHNVMYWYQQKSSQAPKLLFHYYDKDFNNEADTPDNFQSRRPNTSFCFLDIRSPGLGDTAMYLCATSRPGLAMVDEQFFGPGTRLTVL.